These 27 T cell receptor beta chains were sequenced from one sample in a study of blood T cell repertoires in COVID-19. Clones were sequenced by immunoSEQ multiplex PCR, and TCRdb holds only the in-frame ones, with some missing. The sample lists about 200,000 clones, 75% to 85% occurring once. What was sequenced was peripheral blood. These receptors were taken from a human donor in a cohort sampled during active COVID-19.

This clone has more than one count but fewer than ten. A read error may account for a junction end that differs from germline. The DNA for the CDR3 is TGCGCCAGCTGTGAGGACAGGGTTTTAGTAAACACCATATATTTT. Residues: CASCEDRVLVNTIYF. V usage is TRBV10-1 and J usage is TRBJ1-3; TRBD1 aligns across 8 bases. Germline V CDR1 and CDR2: WNHNN, SYGVQD (reference sequence). This CDR3 contains 15 residues.

Concerning this clone: Other DNA sequences within the sample encode an identical CDR3. V usage is TRBV4-1 and J usage is TRBJ2-7; 11 bases are shared with TRBD1. This CDR3 has 15 amino acids. Germline loops: CDR1 MGHRA, CDR2 YSYEKL. The trim removed 4 bases at V and 4 bases at J, leaving 6 bases unmatched. CDR3 in amino acids: CASSLGTGGAYEQYF. CDR3 sequence (DNA): TGCGCCAGCAGCCTAGGGACAGGGGGGGCGTACGAGCAGTACTTC.

This clone has only one observation. The chain uses TRBV2 and TRBJ1-1; D gene ambiguous. This CDR3 comprises 13 residues. From germline, CDR1 is SNHLY and CDR2 FYNNEI. V lost 6 bases to trimming and J lost 5 bases, with 13 bases between them. CDR3 residues: CASRASPLTEAFF. CDR3 nucleotides: TGTGCCAGCAGAGCCTCCCCGTTGACTGAAGCTTTCTTT.

The chain combines TRBV18 with TRBJ2-5; TRBD2 is a possible D gene (5 bases). Trimming left V 6 bases short and J 7 bases short, with 12 bases between. The length of the CDR3 is 12 residues. The germline V gene has CDR1 KGHSH and CDR2 LQKENI. CDR3 nucleotide sequence: TGTGCCAGCTCCCCCGGGGAGTGGACCCAGTACTTC. Its translation: CASSPGEWTQYF.

The chain links TRBV7-9 to TRBJ2-4; 7 bases are a match to TRBD1. Germline V gene data show CDR1 as SEHNR and CDR2 as FQNEAQ (reference sequence). This CDR3 has 15 residues. V was pared by 5 bases and J by 4 bases, with 8 bases of the junction left unmatched. This CDR3 reads CASSQQGSRKNIQYF. CDR3 DNA: TGTGCCAGCAGCCAACAGGGGAGCAGAAAAAACATTCAGTACTTC. Variable domain in full (rest from reference TRBV7-9 and TRBJ2-4): DTGVSQNPRHKITKRGQNVTFRCDPISEHNRLYWYRQTLGQGPEFLTYFQNEAQLEKSRLLSDRFSAERPKGSFSTLEIQRTEQGDSAMYLCASSQQGSRKNIQYFGAGTRLSVL.

This chain connects TRBV19 to TRBJ2-1; TRBD2 matches at 13 bases. Trimming removed 6 bases from V and 8 bases from J; junction bases left unmatched: 4. Looked up from germline, CDR1 is LNHDA and CDR2 is SQIVND (reference sequence). The CDR3 loop spans 14 amino acids. CDR3 region: CASRGLAGVHEQFF. For the CDR3, the DNA is TGTGCCAGTAGAGGACTAGCGGGAGTCCATGAGCAGTTCTTC.

The chain combines TRBV6-6 with TRBJ2-5; 9 positions match TRBD2. V dropped 5 bases and J dropped 3; count of bases not matched to a gene: 16. CDR1 and CDR2 (germline): MNHNY, SVGAGI (reference sequence). The CDR3 contains 18 residues. CDR3 bases: TGTGCCAGCAGTCGCTATCCGTCGACTAGCGGAGCCGAAGAGACCCAGTACTTC. The encoded protein is CASSRYPSTSGAEETQYF.

This clone was seen just once. The chain has TRBV4-1 and TRBJ2-3; 7 nucleotides agree with TRBD1. CDR1 and CDR2 (germline): MGHRA, YSYEKL. After removal of 3 bases from V and 3 bases from J, the junction contained 15 bases not matched to a gene. This CDR3 is 18 amino acids long. The CDR3 region is CASSQPLFRDSVTDTQYF. CDR3 coding DNA: TGCGCCAGCAGCCAGCCCTTATTCCGGGACAGTGTTACAGATACGCAGTATTTT.

The chain uses TRBV11-2 and TRBJ2-7, with 7 bases lining up with TRBD2. Germline CDR1 reads SGHAT; CDR2 reads FQNNGV. The CDR3 spans 15 residues. J gave up 3 bases and V 1 base, and 6 bases lay outside the gene matches. CDR3 DNA sequence: TGTGCCAGCAGCTTAGGGGCTAGCGGAAACTACGAGCAGTACTTC. It is translated as CASSLGASGNYEQYF.

The chain combines TRBV4-1 with TRBJ1-4; unclear D gene. The CDR3 is made up of 16 amino acids. Trimming stripped 4 bases from V and 8 bases from J, with 20 bases between. Per germline, CDR1 MGHRA and CDR2 YSYEKL. The CDR3 reads CASSPSGIRLDEKLFF. The CDR3 nucleotides are TGCGCCAGCAGCCCCTCCGGGATACGACTTGACGAAAAACTGTTTTTT.

This clone appeared a single time. The J gene is TRBJ2-7, the V gene TRBV6-6; 12 nucleotides line up with TRBD2. This CDR3 spans 15 amino acids. Trimming took 5 bases from V and 4 from J; bases not matched to a gene: 6. Germline V CDR1 and CDR2: MNHNY, SVGAGI (reference sequence). The CDR3, as DNA: TGTGCCAGCAGTGCCCTAGCGGGAGGGCCGTACGAGCAGTACTTC. Translated: CASSALAGGPYEQYF.

This clone was recorded once. The chain couples TRBV18 to TRBJ1-1; 8 nucleotides agree with TRBD1. V was pared by 5 bases and J by 4 bases, with 6 bases of the junction left unmatched. This CDR3 contains 14 residues. Germline V CDR1 and CDR2: KGHSH, LQKENI. As DNA, the CDR3 is TGTGCCAGCTCAAAACAGGGGGAGGGCACTGAAGCTTTCTTT. Translating gives CASSKQGEGTEAFF.

J is TRBJ2-7 and V is TRBV4-1, with a possible D match to TRBD1 (5 bases). The V end lost 1 base, the J end lost 4 bases, and 14 bases lay between the germline ends. CDR3 length equals 15 residues. Germline V gives CDR1 MGHRA, CDR2 YSYEKL. The CDR3 is CASSQGGYLSYEQYF. The CDR3 nucleotides are TGCGCCAGCAGCCAAGGGGGCTATCTCTCGTACGAGCAGTACTTC.

This chain links TRBV3-1 (or the pseudogene TRBV3-2) with TRBJ2-5; D gene uncertain. Germline V lookup: CDR1 LGHDT, CDR2 YNNKEL (reference sequence). CDR3 length: 14 residues. V was pared by 3 bases and J by 2 bases, with 10 bases between. CDR3 residues: CASSQRLNQETQYF. DNA for the CDR3: TGTGCCAGCAGCCAGCGGCTAAATCAAGAGACCCAGTACTTC.

The chain links TRBV4-2 to TRBJ1-6, with D hard to call. The CDR3 totals 14 residues. The germline V gene encodes CDR1 LGHNA and CDR2 YNFKEQ. Trimming shortened V by 1 base and J by 8 bases, and 9 bases separated the two germline ends. CDR3 sequence (DNA): TGTGCCAGCAGCCAAGGTCTGCGGGATTCACCCCTCCACTTT. Its translation: CASSQGLRDSPLHF.

In this sample, this clone turned up a few times. The rearrangement uses TRBV10-2 and TRBJ2-7; 10 bases line up with TRBD1. Trimming cost V 2 bases and J 3 bases; bases outside gene matches: 4. Per the germline V gene, CDR1 is WSHSY and CDR2 is SAAADI. The CDR3 has 15 residues. For the CDR3, the DNA is TGCGCCAGCAGTGAGCCCCGGACAGGGGGCTACGAGCAGTACTTC. It encodes CASSEPRTGGYEQYF.

CDR3 in amino acids: CASSDYRGRGTEAFF. Written as DNA, the CDR3 is TGTGCCAGCTCAGATTACAGGGGTCGGGGCACTGAAGCTTTCTTT. The J gene is TRBJ1-1, the V gene TRBV18; 7 nucleotides line up with TRBD1. V trimming: 5 bases; J trimming: 4 bases; junction bases outside the gene matches: 10. CDR1 and CDR2 (germline): KGHSH, LQKENI. The CDR3 totals 15 residues. Full variable domain (rest looked up from reference TRBV18 and TRBJ1-1): NAGVMQNPRHLVRRRGQEARLRCSPMKGHSHVYWYRQLPEEGLKFMVYLQKENIIDESGMPKERFSAEFPKEGPSILRIQQVVRGDSAAYFCASSDYRGRGTEAFFGQGTRLTVV.

The chain has TRBV5-1 and TRBJ2-7, with TRBD2 matching over 12 bases. The CDR3 totals 16 residues. Germline V gene data show CDR1 as SGHRS and CDR2 as YFSETQ. The ends lost 0 bases at V and 3 bases at J; junction bases unmatched: 4. The CDR3 nucleotides are TGCGCCAGCAGCTTGGCGACTAGCGGGAGATTCTACGAGCAGTACTTC. Its translation is CASSLATSGRFYEQYF. Using reference TRBV5-1 and TRBJ2-7 for the parts outside the CDR3, the full variable domain is KAGVTQTPRYLIKTRGQQVTLSCSPISGHRSVSWYQQTPGQGLQFLFEYFSETQRNKGNFPGRFSGRQFSNSRSEMNVSTLELGDSALYLCASSLATSGRFYEQYFGPGTRLTVT.

DNA for the CDR3: TGTGCCAGCAGTAGATTGGGGGGTGAGCAGTTCTTC. Translation: CASSRLGGEQFF. The chain joins TRBV6-5 to TRBJ2-1; a possible D gene is TRBD2 (6 bases). Germline loops: CDR1 MNHEY, CDR2 SVGAGI. CDR3 length: 12 amino acids. V gave up 5 bases and J gave up 9 bases, with 11 bases separating them.

The genes are TRBV5-1 and TRBJ1-1, with D unclear. The CDR3 is 14 residues long. V was shortened by 6 bases and J by 6 bases, with 18 bases between the two germline ends. In germline, CDR1 is SGHRS, CDR2 YFSETQ. In nucleotides, the CDR3 is TGCGCCAGCAACATCGAAGGGAGGTACTCTGAAGCTTTCTTT. Translating gives CASNIEGRYSEAFF.

The chain employs TRBV3-1 (or the pseudogene TRBV3-2) and TRBJ2-5; no clear D gene. The CDR3 consists of 16 residues. Trimming removed 0 bases from V and 1 base from J, with 12 bases in between. Germline V gene sequence: CDR1 LGHDT, CDR2 YNNKEL (reference sequence). CDR3 coding DNA: TGTGCCAGCAGCCAAGATTGGGCAGGCCGCCAAGAGACCCAGTACTTC. This sequence encodes CASSQDWAGRQETQYF.

The chain recombines TRBV9 with TRBJ2-2; the D gene is possibly TRBD2 (6 bases). This CDR3 comprises 14 residues. Between the trimmed V and J ends, which lost 7 bases and 7 bases, there was a span of 17 bases. The germline V gene has CDR1 SGDLS and CDR2 YYNGEE. The CDR3 protein is CASGQSGDGGELFF. The DNA for the CDR3 is TGTGCCAGCGGACAATCGGGAGATGGCGGGGAGCTGTTTTTT.

The chain couples TRBV28 to TRBJ1-5; TRBD1 aligns across 7 bases. CDR1 and CDR2 from the germline V gene are MDHEN and SYDVKM. V lost 3 bases and J lost 4; bases outside the gene matches: 9. The CDR3 is made up of 16 amino acids. This chain's CDR3 is CASSLSSIQGNQPQHF. The CDR3 nucleotides read TGTGCCAGCAGTTTGTCGTCGATACAGGGGAATCAGCCCCAGCATTTT.

CDR3 nucleotide sequence: TGTGCCAGCAGTTCCAACCGAGGGGGGGCTGGAGAAAAACTGTTTTTT. Translating gives CASSSNRGGAGEKLFF. V gene TRBV6-5 combines with J gene TRBJ1-4; possibly TRBD1 for D (6 bases). This CDR3 is built from 16 residues. The ends were cut back, 4 bases at V and 8 bases at J, with 20 bases in the middle. Per the germline V gene, CDR1 is MNHEY and CDR2 is SVGAGI.

The sample holds one count of this clone. Other DNA sequences in the same sample also yield this CDR3. The chain links TRBV18 to TRBJ1-5, with TRBD1 matching over 11 bases. The CDR3 is made up of 15 amino acids. The germline gives CDR1 KGHSH, CDR2 LQKENI. The junction had 2 bases not matched to a gene; V was cut back by 3 bases and J by 4 bases. The CDR3 DNA reads as TGTGCCAGCTCACCTGGGACAGGGGGAAATCAGCCCCAGCATTTT. The encoded protein is CASSPGTGGNQPQHF.

V and J are TRBV5-5 and TRBJ1-5, with D unclear. Germline V gene sequence: CDR1 SGHKS, CDR2 YYEKEE (reference sequence). CDR3 size: 14 residues. The germline V and J ends were trimmed by 1 base and 4 bases, with 9 bases remaining between them. This chain's CDR3 is CASSLRAGNQPQHF. CDR3 nucleotide sequence: TGTGCCAGCAGCTTGAGGGCGGGAAATCAGCCCCAGCATTTT.

The chain recombines TRBV6-5 with TRBJ1-4, with TRBD1 matching over 8 bases. Germline V gives CDR1 MNHEY, CDR2 SVGAGI. The CDR3 sequence is 14 residues long. With 6 bases clipped from V and 8 bases from J, the junction kept 8 bases outside the gene matches. CDR3 region: CASRLGQGGEKLFF. The CDR3 DNA reads TGTGCCAGCAGGCTCGGACAGGGAGGCGAAAAACTGTTTTTT.